This T cell receptor (beta chain) was identified during a study of cytomegalovirus exposure and HLA in healthy donors. 60 Vbeta and 13 Jbeta primers were used in PCR. TCRdb's copy holds only in-frame clones and misses some; the assay was immunoSEQ multiplex PCR. Among some 200,000 clones listed, about four fifths were seen once. The CDR3 has 12 residues. From germline, CDR1 is SQVTM and CDR2 ANQGSEA. The V and J ends lost 7 bases and 0 bases respectively, with 9 bases between them. The rearrangement links TRBV29-1 to TRBJ1-1; a weak D match, TRBD1 (6 bases). The specimen sequenced was PBMCs. The TCR sequence derives from a boy aged 2 to 10 in good health and CMV-seronegative. The CDR3 loop reads CSGYRVNTEAFF. CDR3 in DNA: TGCAGCGGTTACAGGGTGAACACTGAAGCTTTCTTT.